The rows below give T cell receptor beta chains drawn from one sample of a study of OX40 agonist ivuxolimab in advanced cancers. Libraries were prepared by immunoSEQ multiplex PCR; TCRdb keeps only in-frame clonotypes and omits some of them. This sample carries some 64,000 clones, about 90% of them seen once, and the ten largest clones take 20% to 30%. This specimen consisted of CD4+ or CD8+ T cells sorted from blood, obtained in a trial of the OX40 agonist ivuxolimab. Source of these receptors: an adult with an advanced solid tumor such as melanoma, head and neck, liver or kidney cancer. Each CDR3 is given without its conserved first and last residue. D genes are given only for firm matches.

CDR3aa: ASRGTSGNTIY; v_gene: TRBV2; j_gene: TRBJ1-3; d_gene: -
CDR3aa: ASSLETGFTEAF; v_gene: TRBV5-1; j_gene: TRBJ1-1; d_gene: TRBD1
CDR3aa: ASSPSPFYEQY; v_gene: TRBV7-8; j_gene: TRBJ2-7; d_gene: -
CDR3aa: ASSPPAGVVTGELF; v_gene: TRBV18; j_gene: TRBJ2-2; d_gene: -
CDR3aa: ASSIDVMRGETQY; v_gene: TRBV19; j_gene: TRBJ2-5; d_gene: -
CDR3aa: ASSVADLTYEQY; v_gene: TRBV19; j_gene: TRBJ2-7; d_gene: -
CDR3aa: ASSLPGSGPYNEQF; v_gene: TRBV7-3; j_gene: TRBJ2-1; d_gene: -
CDR3aa: ASSFLSGRSDEQF; v_gene: TRBV6-5; j_gene: TRBJ2-1; d_gene: TRBD2
CDR3aa: ASSLLAGGPDTQY; v_gene: TRBV28; j_gene: TRBJ2-3; d_gene: TRBD2
CDR3aa: ASSLFGGQPQH; v_gene: TRBV28; j_gene: TRBJ1-5; d_gene: -
CDR3aa: ASSLGVYAGLAGTDTQY; v_gene: TRBV7-2; j_gene: TRBJ2-3; d_gene: TRBD2
CDR3aa: ASSSAVGNTGELF; v_gene: TRBV7-3; j_gene: TRBJ2-2; d_gene: -
CDR3aa: ASSPPRHPYEQY; v_gene: TRBV2; j_gene: TRBJ2-7; d_gene: -
CDR3aa: ASSQAEGPGTSEEDTQY; v_gene: TRBV4-3; j_gene: TRBJ2-3; d_gene: TRBD2
CDR3aa: ASSPSGTSDNEQF; v_gene: TRBV28; j_gene: TRBJ2-1; d_gene: TRBD2
CDR3aa: ASSELAGGEETQY; v_gene: TRBV2; j_gene: TRBJ2-5; d_gene: TRBD2
CDR3aa: ASSQGTVAGE; v_gene: TRBV14; j_gene: TRBJ2-3; d_gene: TRBD2
CDR3aa: ASSEIVGYSGNTIY; v_gene: TRBV2; j_gene: TRBJ1-3; d_gene: -
CDR3aa: ASSPDSYSNQPQH; v_gene: TRBV19; j_gene: TRBJ1-5; d_gene: -
CDR3aa: ASSISGGSWQF; v_gene: TRBV19; j_gene: TRBJ2-1; d_gene: TRBD2
CDR3aa: SGCTNTEAF; v_gene: TRBV29-1; j_gene: TRBJ1-1; d_gene: -
CDR3aa: ASSRGGLAVPYEQY; v_gene: TRBV13; j_gene: TRBJ2-7; d_gene: TRBD2
CDR3aa: ASSPRLAGDRETQY; v_gene: TRBV5-6; j_gene: TRBJ2-5; d_gene: TRBD2
CDR3aa: ASSPGTEFYEQY; v_gene: TRBV27; j_gene: TRBJ2-7; d_gene: -
CDR3aa: ASSALAGEGETQY; v_gene: TRBV9; j_gene: TRBJ2-5; d_gene: TRBD2
CDR3aa: ASSFSGFYGYT; v_gene: TRBV6-5; j_gene: TRBJ1-2; d_gene: -
CDR3aa: ASKGQGTYSNQPQH; v_gene: TRBV28; j_gene: TRBJ1-5; d_gene: -
CDR3aa: ASSGGTPEGYGYT; v_gene: TRBV2; j_gene: TRBJ1-2; d_gene: -
CDR3aa: ASSPGEREYNEQF; v_gene: TRBV9; j_gene: TRBJ2-1; d_gene: TRBD2
CDR3aa: ASSLRTSLDTQY; v_gene: TRBV28; j_gene: TRBJ2-3; d_gene: TRBD2
CDR3aa: ASLEGGDTDTQY; v_gene: TRBV6-1; j_gene: TRBJ2-3; d_gene: -
CDR3aa: ASSFRGNYEQY; v_gene: TRBV27; j_gene: TRBJ2-7; d_gene: -
CDR3aa: ASSLGERSTDTQY; v_gene: TRBV5-4; j_gene: TRBJ2-3; d_gene: -
CDR3aa: ASSWTSGSYEQY; v_gene: TRBV6-5; j_gene: TRBJ2-7; d_gene: TRBD2
CDR3aa: ASSPGGLMNTEAF; v_gene: TRBV4-1; j_gene: TRBJ1-1; d_gene: -
CDR3aa: ASRTGEGGGYT; v_gene: TRBV6-1; j_gene: TRBJ1-2; d_gene: TRBD1
CDR3aa: ASSLGGLAELSYNEQF; v_gene: TRBV7-8; j_gene: TRBJ2-1; d_gene: TRBD2
CDR3aa: AISGSRESYEQY; v_gene: TRBV10-3; j_gene: TRBJ2-7; d_gene: -
CDR3aa: ASSLLAGDTQY; v_gene: TRBV27; j_gene: TRBJ2-3; d_gene: -
CDR3aa: ASSSGPLANTEAF; v_gene: TRBV19; j_gene: TRBJ1-1; d_gene: -
CDR3aa: ASSRTGNYSPLH; v_gene: TRBV7-9; j_gene: TRBJ1-6; d_gene: TRBD1